One sample yielded the 11 T cell receptor beta chains listed below, sequenced in a study of blood T cell repertoires in COVID-19. Sequenced by immunoSEQ multiplex PCR; TCRdb stores in-frame clones only, minus some. Among some 150,000 clones, roughly 89% were seen once, and the ten largest hold about 1.5%. Sequenced material: peripheral blood. All receptors derive from a human donor in a cohort sampled during active COVID-19.

The chain uses TRBV19 and TRBJ1-5, with 8 positions matching TRBD1. This CDR3 has 17 amino acids. Germline V gives CDR1 LNHDA, CDR2 SQIVND (reference sequence). The V gene end was trimmed by 3 bases and the J gene end by 3 bases; junction bases not matched to a gene: 10. CDR3 nucleotides: TGTGCCAGTAGTATCCCGGACAGGGAAATCGACAATCAGCCCCAGCATTTT. This encodes CASSIPDREIDNQPQHF.

This sequence joins TRBV5-1 and TRBJ2-3; 8 bases line up with TRBD1. V lost 4 bases and J lost 11; bases outside the gene matches: 6. Germline CDR1 reads SGHRS; CDR2 reads YFSETQ. CDR3 size: 12 residues. CDR3 protein: CASSPDRVRQYF. CDR3 sequence (DNA): TGCGCCAGCAGCCCGGACAGGGTACGGCAGTATTTT.

The chain has TRBV6-6 and TRBJ2-2; 7 bases match TRBD1. V lost 5 bases and J lost 4; bases outside the gene matches: 7. The CDR3 is 15 residues long. Germline V gene data show CDR1 as MNHNY and CDR2 as SVGAGI (reference sequence). The CDR3 loop reads CASSIGQVSTGELFF. CDR3 DNA: TGTGCCAGCAGTATCGGACAGGTCAGCACCGGGGAGCTGTTTTTT.

The chain has TRBV21-1 and TRBJ1-1; no DNA check was done on the table's D call, TRBD1. TRBV21-1 is recorded as a pseudogene. CDR3 size: 13 residues. The CDR3 region is CALMQGAETEAFF. CDR3 nucleotide sequence: TGTGCCCTAATGCAGGGGGCAGAAACTGAAGCTTTCTTT.

V and J are TRBV2 and TRBJ1-5, with 7 bases fitting TRBD1. The CDR3 consists of 15 residues. The trim removed 10 bases at V and 0 bases at J, leaving 9 bases unmatched. Germline V CDR1 and CDR2: SNHLY, FYNNEI. Written as DNA, the CDR3 is TGTGCCACCACCAGACAGGGAAATAGCAATCAGCCCCAGCATTTT. Translated, it gives CATTRQGNSNQPQHF.

This chain connects TRBV2 to TRBJ1-2; the D is unclear. V lost 6 bases to trimming and J lost 7 bases, with 21 bases between them. This CDR3 comprises 15 residues. The germline V gene has CDR1 SNHLY and CDR2 FYNNEI. CDR3 sequence (DNA): TGTGCCAGCAGACGCTCATTGGCGGGCGAACGTGGCTACACCTTC. Its translation: CASRRSLAGERGYTF.

This chain connects TRBV7-8 to TRBJ1-5; 8 bases are a match to TRBD1. Trimming removed 6 bases from V and 4 bases from J; junction bases left unmatched: 14. CDR3 length: 17 amino acids. In germline, CDR1 is SGHVS, CDR2 FQNEAQ. CDR3 sequence: CASRLGGQGAGNQPQHF. The DNA for the CDR3 is TGTGCCAGCAGACTAGGGGGTCAGGGGGCAGGGAATCAGCCCCAGCATTTT.

The V gene is TRBV7-9, the J gene TRBJ1-6, with TRBD1 matching 9 bases. Trimming at V came to 3 bases and at J to 8 bases, leaving 5 bases not matched to a gene. CDR1 is SEHNR, CDR2 FQNEAQ, per germline (reference sequence). The CDR3 loop spans 15 amino acids. The CDR3 spells CASSFLRDRDSPLHF. The DNA of the CDR3 is TGTGCCAGCAGCTTCCTCCGGGACAGGGATTCACCCCTCCACTTT.

The chain combines TRBV4-2 with TRBJ1-5; TRBD1 might be the D (6 bases). Germline loops: CDR1 LGHNA, CDR2 YNFKEQ. The CDR3 has 13 residues. V was trimmed by 4 bases and J by 4 bases, leaving 8 bases between them. In DNA form, the CDR3 reads TGTGCCAGCAGCCGGACAGAGAATCAGCCCCAGCATTTT. Its translation is CASSRTENQPQHF.

V and J are TRBV5-1 and TRBJ1-2, with 8 bases matching TRBD1. In germline, CDR1 is SGHRS, CDR2 YFSETQ. After removal of 4 bases from V and 10 bases from J, the junction contained 9 bases not matched to a gene. The length of the CDR3 is 13 residues. CDR3 protein: CASSPRQGIPYTF. The DNA for the CDR3 is TGCGCCAGCAGCCCAAGACAGGGGATCCCCTACACCTTC. The full variable domain, its missing parts supplied by reference TRBV5-1 and TRBJ1-2, is KAGVTQTPRYLIKTRGQQVTLSCSPISGHRSVSWYQQTPGQGLQFLFEYFSETQRNKGNFPGRFSGRQFSNSRSEMNVSTLELGDSALYLCASSPRQGIPYTFGSGTRLTVV.

V and J are TRBV29-1 and TRBJ1-2; possible D gene TRBD1, 6 bases. CDR3 size: 12 residues. Germline V gives CDR1 SQVTM, CDR2 ANQGSEA. V was pared by 5 bases and J by 3 bases, with 10 bases between. CDR3 coding DNA: TGCAGCGTTATAGACAGGCACTATGGCTACACCTTC. The encoded protein is CSVIDRHYGYTF.